This T cell receptor (beta chain) is from a study of CD8 T cells in ankylosing spondylitis (dated by TCRdb to the late 2010s). Notes on the research overall: The study set out to find disease-linked TCR variants by profiling T cell receptor beta repertoires in ankylosing spondylitis patients and healthy donors. In total, the full study cohort was made up of over a hundred healthy donors and roughly 27 ankylosing spondylitis patients. Peripheral blood samples were taken, and synovial fluid was additionally collected from ankylosing spondylitis patients. Findings and caveats that apply to the study as a whole: The disease-linked clones were reported to be significantly enriched in matched synovial fluid samples from ankylosing spondylitis patients. The disease-linked clones showed a CD8+ phenotype and occurred at relatively low frequencies in peripheral blood. A TCR beta motif made up of several highly homologous amino acid variants appeared to be characteristic of blood from ankylosing spondylitis patients. Some motif variants were previously reported in synovial fluid and blood of reactive arthritis patients, suggesting common disease-initiation mechanisms.

Sequencing instrument: Illumina HiSeq 2500. TCR beta libraries were prepared by quantitative 5'-RACE with molecular barcodes. The paper's data handling went like this. Disease-linked TCR variants were identified with a new computational method built on a probabilistic model of VDJ rearrangement. The raw public data were reprocessed by TCRdb itself: fastp quality trimming at Q25, MiXCR clonotype calling, in-frame beta chains only. Identical CDR3 proteins give one entry, which carries the most common genes and DNA. The V and J calls reflect TCRdb's pipeline rather than the authors' work. Across this sample there are roughly 190,000 distinct CDR3 sequences, with roughly 13% seen only once. Approximately 15% of the sample is held by the ten biggest clonotypes. CDR1 and CDR2, looked up from the germline V gene, are SNHLY and FYNNEI. Cut back by 6 bases and 0 bases, the V and J ends lie 12 bases apart. CDR3 length: 14 amino acids, cysteine to phenylalanine. The sequence is cut down to CDR3 DNA, 42 bases in frame from base 1.

For this clonotype: Its antigen target is currently unknown. No much larger clone exists at a distance of one base, and base qualities are not known.

Sequencing was carried out using blood, either unsorted or a sorted T cell fraction (not recorded which). Recombination linked TRBV2 to TRBJ2-7; no D gene can be assigned with confidence. The clonotype was recovered from a male donor with ankylosing spondylitis or in good health (not recorded which). The CDR3 protein: CASSARRGSYEQYF. The DNA sequence is as follows: TGTGCCAGCAGCGCCCGGAGAGGCTCCTACGAGCAGTACTTC.